This is a list of T cell receptor beta chains from one sample in a study of T cell changes during pregnancy in multiple sclerosis. This table comes from immunoSEQ multiplex PCR, and its TCRdb copy is limited to in-frame clones, with some not included. Among around 92,000 clones listed, 80% to 95% were seen once. The sequenced sample was peripheral blood, obtained after pregnancy. The receptor set was obtained from a female donor with multiple sclerosis, enrolled in a pregnancy study. CDR3s include the opening cysteine and the closing phenylalanine or tryptophan. D genes are given only for firm matches. Rows may omit the clone size; those that give it use once, few, many or a size class.

j_call v_call d_call clone_size cdr3_nt cdr3_aa
TRBJ2-7 TRBV6-5 TRBD2 NA TGTGCCAGCAGTCAGTCGGGACTAGCAAACGAGCAGTACTTC CASSQSGLANEQYF
TRBJ1-4 TRBV2 TRBD1 NA TGTGCCAGCAGTGAGCGGGGCAGGGGGAATGAAAAACTGTTTTTT CASSERGRGNEKLFF
TRBJ1-1 TRBV21-1 NA NA TGTGCCAGCAGCAAATGGCAGGGGTCAGTACCTGAAGCTTTCTTT CASSKWQGSVPEAFF
TRBJ2-1 TRBV12-2 NA NA TGTGCAAGTCGCTTAGGGCGGGTCCACCCTGGTTTGGACAATGAGCAGTTCTTC CASRLGRVHPGLDNEQFF
TRBJ2-1 TRBV7-3 TRBD2 few TGTGCCAGCAGCCTAGAATCGGGACTAGCGGACAATGAGCAGTTCTTC CASSLESGLADNEQFF
TRBJ2-1 TRBV5-4 NA NA TGTGCCAGCAGCCTCAGGGGTTACAATGAGCAGTTCTTC CASSLRGYNEQFF
TRBJ2-1 TRBV19 TRBD1 NA TGTGCCAGTAGTACACCCGAGGGGGCATCCTACAATGAGCAGTTCTTC CASSTPEGASYNEQFF
TRBJ2-7 TRBV18 NA NA TGTGCCAGCTCACCCAAGGACTATGCCTACGAGCAGTACTTC CASSPKDYAYEQYF
TRBJ2-7 TRBV19 TRBD1 NA TGTGCCAGTGCGTGGGGACAGGGGGAGTATGAGCAGTACTTC CASAWGQGEYEQYF
TRBJ2-7 TRBV5-6 NA NA TGTGCCAGCAGCCCCGGGACTTTTTTACCCTACGAGCAGTACTTC CASSPGTFLPYEQYF
TRBJ1-3 TRBV30 TRBD1 few TGTGCCTGGAGTTCCGGGACAGGGGTGCGGGGAAACACCATATATTTT CAWSSGTGVRGNTIYF
TRBJ2-7 TRBV29-1 NA NA TGCAGCGTTATAGGGGAAGGCTACGAGCAGTACTTC CSVIGEGYEQYF
TRBJ2-5 TRBV6-5 NA NA TGTGCCAGCAGTTCCCGGGACATCGAGGAGACCCAGTACTTC CASSSRDIEETQYF
TRBJ1-2 TRBV4-1 NA once TGCGCCAGCAGCCAGACCACCTGGGGGGGAAATGGCTACACCTTC CASSQTTWGGNGYTF
TRBJ1-4 TRBV2 NA NA TGTGCCAGCAGTGTTCGTTCAACTAATGAAAAACTGTTTTTT CASSVRSTNEKLFF
TRBJ1-1 TRBV5-6 NA NA TGTGCCAGCAGCTTGGCTGGCAGGGACACTGAAGCTTTCTTT CASSLAGRDTEAFF
TRBJ2-5 TRBV28 TRBD2 NA TGTGCCAGCACTCTGGGGACTAGCGGGGGACCGACGTACTTC CASTLGTSGGPTYF
TRBJ1-2 TRBV7-9 NA NA TGTGCCAGCAGCTTAGACAGGGACTATGGCTACACCTTC CASSLDRDYGYTF
TRBJ1-2 TRBV25-1 NA NA TGTGCCAGCAGTTACGGGGTACTCGACTATGGCTACACCTTC CASSYGVLDYGYTF
TRBJ2-2 TRBV28 NA NA TGTGCCAGCAGTTCGAGGTCGTCTAGCAACACCGGGGAGCTGTTTTTT CASSSRSSSNTGELFF
TRBJ2-1 TRBV5-1 NA NA TGCGCCAGCAGCTCGGAGAACCGCAATGAGCAGTTCTTC CASSSENRNEQFF
TRBJ2-1 TRBV27 TRBD2 NA TGTGCCAGCGGACTAGATTACAATGAGCAGTTCTTC CASGLDYNEQFF
TRBJ2-7 TRBV27 TRBD1 NA TGTGCCAGCAGTCCCGGACAGGGCAGCTCCTACGAGCAGTACTTC CASSPGQGSSYEQYF
TRBJ1-1 TRBV2 TRBD1 NA TGTGCCACTGCCGGGACAGTTATCCCGGGCACTGAAGCTTTCTTT CATAGTVIPGTEAFF
TRBJ2-7 TRBV25-1 NA NA TGTGCCAGCAGTGACGACAGCGAATACGAGCAGTACTTC CASSDDSEYEQYF
TRBJ2-1 TRBV4-2 TRBD2 once TGTGCCAGCAGCCAAGAAGGAAGGACTAGCGGGATGAATGAGCAGTTCTTC CASSQEGRTSGMNEQFF
TRBJ2-1 TRBV7-9 NA once TGTGCCAGCAGCACTCGGGAGTCCCCCTACAATGAGCAGTTCTTC CASSTRESPYNEQFF
TRBJ2-7 TRBV28 TRBD1 NA TGTGCCAGCAGTTTACCCCCCCGGGACAGGGTCGAAAGGGGATCCTACGAGCAGTACTTC CASSLPPRDRVERGSYEQYF
TRBJ1-5 TRBV28 TRBD1 NA TGTGCCAGCAGCACTCCTACGGGACAGTTGGGCAATCAGCCCCAGCATTTT CASSTPTGQLGNQPQHF
TRBJ1-1 TRBV28 NA NA TGTGCCAGCAGGTCTGGGGGGAGGAACACTGAAGCTTTCTTT CASRSGGRNTEAFF
TRBJ1-2 TRBV6-4 TRBD1 NA TGTGCCAGCAGTGGACAGGGGCTGGATGGCTACACCTTC CASSGQGLDGYTF
TRBJ2-1 TRBV7-9 TRBD2 NA TGTGCCAGCAGCCCTCCCAGCGGGAGGTTGGATGAGCAGTTCTTC CASSPPSGRLDEQFF
TRBJ2-2 TRBV27 TRBD1 NA TGTGCCAGCAGCTTTTCCCGGGACAGGGCGAACACCGGGGAGCTGTTTTTT CASSFSRDRANTGELFF
TRBJ1-4 TRBV7-9 TRBD1 NA TGTGCCAGCAGCCGGGCGACAGGGATCGGTGAAAAACTGTTTTTT CASSRATGIGEKLFF
TRBJ2-7 TRBV6-1 NA NA TGTGCCAGCAGTCAAGGGGGGCCTAGGGAGTTTATATGGTACGAGCAGTACTTC CASSQGGPREFIWYEQYF
TRBJ1-2 TRBV2 TRBD1 NA TGTGCCAGCAACGGAGGGACAGGGGTTTATGGCTACACCTTC CASNGGTGVYGYTF
TRBJ1-5 TRBV5-1 NA NA TGCGCCAGCAGCTCAGGACGACAGGTCCCGATTTATAGCAATCAGCCCCAGCATTTT CASSSGRQVPIYSNQPQHF
TRBJ1-4 TRBV28 NA NA TGTGCCAGCAGTTTTCTGGACAGATCTAATGAAAAACTGTTTTTT CASSFLDRSNEKLFF